This is a list of T cell receptor beta chains from one sample in a study of memory CD4+ T cells and cytomegalovirus serostatus. TCRdb's table, derived via immunoSEQ multiplex PCR, lists solely in-frame clones and lacks some. Of approximately 50,000 clones in the sample, roughly 78% were seen once. Sequences were obtained from memory CD4+ T cells from blood. All receptors come from an adult in good health and CMV-seronegative. The CDR3 runs from the conserved cysteine through the conserved F or W. Each record gives: J gene, clone size, D gene, V gene, CDR3 protein, CDR3 DNA. D genes are given only for firm matches. Some rows have no size entry. The others give once, few or many, or a class for an expanded clone.

j_gene: TRBJ1-1
abundance: .
d_gene: .
v_gene: TRBV29-1
CDR3aa: CSVEDDRPNTEAFF
CDR3nt: TGCAGCGTTGAAGATGACAGGCCGAATACTGAAGCTTTCTTT

j_gene: TRBJ2-3
abundance: .
d_gene: .
v_gene: TRBV7-9
CDR3aa: CASSANRELGRPQYF
CDR3nt: TGTGCCAGCAGCGCGAACAGGGAACTCGGGCGGCCGCAGTATTTT

j_gene: TRBJ2-6
abundance: .
d_gene: .
v_gene: TRBV7-8
CDR3aa: CASSLRGSSGANVLTF
CDR3nt: TGTGCCAGCAGCTTACGTGGCAGCTCTGGGGCCAACGTCCTGACTTTC

j_gene: TRBJ2-7
abundance: few
d_gene: TRBD1
v_gene: TRBV7-2
CDR3aa: CASSRDRDRAPYEQYF
CDR3nt: TGTGCCAGCAGCCGAGACCGGGACAGAGCACCCTACGAGCAGTACTTC

j_gene: TRBJ2-3
abundance: .
d_gene: TRBD2
v_gene: TRBV28
CDR3aa: CASSRTSGGIGDTQYF
CDR3nt: TGTGCCAGCAGTAGAACTAGCGGGGGGATTGGAGATACGCAGTATTTT

j_gene: TRBJ2-3
abundance: .
d_gene: .
v_gene: TRBV4-2
CDR3aa: CASSQGGAGDTQYF
CDR3nt: TGTGCCAGCAGCCAGGGGGGCGCGGGAGATACGCAGTATTTT

j_gene: TRBJ1-5
abundance: .
d_gene: TRBD1
v_gene: TRBV6-6
CDR3aa: CASRQTGFSNQPQHF
CDR3nt: TGTGCCAGCAGACAGACAGGGTTTAGCAATCAGCCCCAGCATTTT

j_gene: TRBJ2-2
abundance: .
d_gene: TRBD1
v_gene: TRBV5-6
CDR3aa: CASSSRTGLNTGELFF
CDR3nt: TGTGCCAGCAGCTCCAGGACAGGGTTGAACACCGGGGAGCTGTTTTTT

j_gene: TRBJ2-7
abundance: few
d_gene: .
v_gene: TRBV13
CDR3aa: CASRTGTPASEQYF
CDR3nt: TGTGCCAGCAGGACCGGGACACCGGCGAGTGAGCAGTACTTC

j_gene: TRBJ1-3
abundance: .
d_gene: .
v_gene: TRBV2
CDR3aa: CASITRDKISGNTIYF
CDR3nt: TGTGCCAGCATCACTCGGGACAAAATATCGGGAAACACCATATATTTT

j_gene: TRBJ2-3
abundance: .
d_gene: TRBD2
v_gene: TRBV11-3
CDR3aa: CASSRGSIRADTQYF
CDR3nt: TGTGCCAGCAGTCGCGGGAGTATTCGCGCAGATACGCAGTATTTT

j_gene: TRBJ2-7
abundance: .
d_gene: .
v_gene: TRBV9
CDR3aa: CASSVSLQVDEQYF
CDR3nt: TGTGCCAGCAGCGTAAGTCTGCAGGTCGACGAGCAGTACTTC

j_gene: TRBJ1-1
abundance: medium-sized
d_gene: .
v_gene: TRBV30
CDR3aa: CAWNENSRAFF
CDR3nt: TGTGCCTGGAATGAGAATTCGCGTGCTTTCTTT

j_gene: TRBJ2-5
abundance: .
d_gene: TRBD1
v_gene: TRBV11-2
CDR3aa: CASSLEAVPGGAGSRGTQYF
CDR3nt: TGTGCCAGCAGCTTAGAAGCCGTCCCAGGGGGCGCGGGGAGTAGGGGGACCCAGTACTTC

j_gene: TRBJ2-1
abundance: .
d_gene: .
v_gene: TRBV7-7
CDR3aa: CASSSQVSSYNEQFF
CDR3nt: TGTGCTAGCAGCTCCCAGGTTTCCTCCTACAATGAGCAGTTCTTC

j_gene: TRBJ1-2
abundance: .
d_gene: .
v_gene: TRBV30
CDR3aa: CACPRPGGGYTF
CDR3nt: TGTGCCTGCCCACGGCCGGGGGGCGGCTACACCTTC

j_gene: TRBJ1-3
abundance: .
d_gene: TRBD1
v_gene: TRBV6-1
CDR3aa: CASSPGDRNGNTIYF
CDR3nt: TGTGCCAGCAGTCCCGGGGACAGGAATGGAAACACCATATATTTT

j_gene: TRBJ2-2
abundance: .
d_gene: TRBD2
v_gene: TRBV7-9
CDR3aa: CASSPLGGRPPGELFF
CDR3nt: TGTGCCAGCTCCCCACTCGGCGGGAGGCCCCCCGGGGAGCTGTTTTTT

j_gene: TRBJ2-5
abundance: .
d_gene: .
v_gene: TRBV5-8
CDR3aa: CASSLVGAQETQYF
CDR3nt: TGTGCCAGCAGCTTGGTGGGGGCCCAAGAGACCCAGTACTTC

j_gene: TRBJ1-2
abundance: .
d_gene: TRBD1
v_gene: TRBV30
CDR3aa: CARDRGGGYTF
CDR3nt: TGTGCCCGAGACAGGGGTGGCGGCTACACCTTC

j_gene: TRBJ1-2
abundance: .
d_gene: .
v_gene: TRBV10-2
CDR3aa: CATSSDSGYGYTF
CDR3nt: TGCGCCACCTCTTCCGACAGCGGCTATGGCTACACCTTC

j_gene: TRBJ1-5
abundance: .
d_gene: .
v_gene: TRBV19
CDR3aa: CASSDQGPRSNQPQHF
CDR3nt: TGTGCCAGTAGTGACCAGGGACCGAGGAGCAATCAGCCCCAGCATTTT

j_gene: TRBJ1-5
abundance: few
d_gene: TRBD1
v_gene: TRBV10-2
CDR3aa: CASSKIRDRWSGNQPQHF
CDR3nt: TGCGCCAGCAGTAAAATCCGGGACAGGTGGAGCGGCAATCAGCCCCAGCATTTT

j_gene: TRBJ1-2
abundance: .
d_gene: .
v_gene: TRBV28
CDR3aa: CASSLSGAGYGYTF
CDR3nt: TGTGCCAGCAGTTTATCTGGGGCTGGCTATGGCTACACCTTC

j_gene: TRBJ2-7
abundance: .
d_gene: .
v_gene: TRBV6-6
CDR3aa: CASSPRTGYEQYF
CDR3nt: TGTGCCAGCAGTCCCCGGACTGGCTACGAGCAGTACTTC

j_gene: TRBJ1-5
abundance: few
d_gene: TRBD1
v_gene: TRBV6-6
CDR3aa: CASSSTGGFNQPQHF
CDR3nt: TGTGCCAGCAGTTCCACAGGGGGCTTCAATCAGCCCCAGCATTTT

j_gene: TRBJ2-7
abundance: .
d_gene: TRBD2
v_gene: TRBV5-3
CDR3aa: CARSCCSGRAYGEQYF
CDR3nt: TGTGCCAGAAGCTGCTGTAGCGGGAGGGCCTACGGCGAGCAGTACTTC

j_gene: TRBJ2-3
abundance: .
d_gene: .
v_gene: TRBV28
CDR3aa: CASTGTESTDTQYF
CDR3nt: TGTGCCAGCACCGGGACCGAGAGCACAGATACGCAGTATTTT

j_gene: TRBJ2-7
abundance: .
d_gene: .
v_gene: TRBV7-9
CDR3aa: CASSLLSEGKYF
CDR3nt: TGTGCCAGCAGCTTATTGAGCGAGGGGAAGTACTTC

j_gene: TRBJ1-5
abundance: .
d_gene: .
v_gene: TRBV30
CDR3aa: CAWSAGDNQPQHF
CDR3nt: TGTGCCTGGAGTGCAGGGGACAATCAGCCCCAGCATTTT

j_gene: TRBJ2-1
abundance: .
d_gene: .
v_gene: TRBV30
CDR3aa: CAWSAGRRLVF
CDR3nt: TGTGCCTGGAGTGCTGGGCGGCGTTTGGTCTTC

j_gene: TRBJ1-2
abundance: .
d_gene: .
v_gene: TRBV28
CDR3aa: CASTTVLRGYGYTF
CDR3nt: TGTGCCAGCACCACTGTCCTTCGGGGCTATGGCTACACCTTC

j_gene: TRBJ2-2
abundance: .
d_gene: TRBD2
v_gene: TRBV7-9
CDR3aa: CASSSPAGLAVLGTGELFF
CDR3nt: TGTGCCAGCAGCTCCCCCGCGGGACTAGCGGTTCTTGGCACCGGGGAGCTGTTTTTT

j_gene: TRBJ2-3
abundance: few
d_gene: TRBD2
v_gene: TRBV11-2
CDR3aa: CASSPLAGGGTDTQYF
CDR3nt: TGTGCCAGCAGCCCCTTAGCGGGAGGAGGTACAGATACGCAGTATTTT

j_gene: TRBJ1-5
abundance: .
d_gene: .
v_gene: TRBV28
CDR3aa: CASSWQGGNQPQHF
CDR3nt: TGTGCCAGCAGTTGGCAGGGAGGCAATCAGCCCCAGCATTTT

j_gene: TRBJ1-2
abundance: once
d_gene: TRBD1
v_gene: TRBV27
CDR3aa: CASSSITGDYGYTF
CDR3nt: TGTGCCAGCAGTTCAATAACAGGGGACTATGGCTACACCTTC

j_gene: TRBJ1-3
abundance: .
d_gene: .
v_gene: TRBV6-6
CDR3aa: CASRTRRGESGNTIYF
CDR3nt: TGTGCCAGCAGGACGAGGAGGGGTGAATCTGGAAACACCATATATTTT

j_gene: TRBJ2-1
abundance: .
d_gene: .
v_gene: TRBV6-5
CDR3aa: CASHGTLDNEQFF
CDR3nt: TGTGCCAGCCACGGGACTTTGGACAATGAGCAGTTCTTC

j_gene: TRBJ2-7
abundance: .
d_gene: .
v_gene: TRBV6-6
CDR3aa: CASRGPLYEQYF
CDR3nt: TGTGCCAGCAGGGGACCACTCTACGAGCAGTACTTC

j_gene: TRBJ2-1
abundance: .
d_gene: .
v_gene: TRBV18
CDR3aa: CASSPAHEQFF
CDR3nt: TGTGCCAGCTCACCGGCCCATGAGCAGTTCTTC

j_gene: TRBJ2-1
abundance: .
d_gene: TRBD1
v_gene: TRBV7-6
CDR3aa: CASSRGQGRNNEQFF
CDR3nt: TGTGCCAGCAGCCGTGGACAGGGACGGAACAATGAGCAGTTCTTC

j_gene: TRBJ2-7
abundance: .
d_gene: .
v_gene: TRBV7-9
CDR3aa: CASSPQQGYYEQYF
CDR3nt: TGTGCCAGCAGCCCCCAGCAGGGATACTACGAGCAGTACTTC

j_gene: TRBJ2-7
abundance: .
d_gene: .
v_gene: TRBV28
CDR3aa: CASSFRRAEQYF
CDR3nt: TGTGCCAGCAGTTTCCGCAGGGCCGAGCAGTACTTC

j_gene: TRBJ1-2
abundance: .
d_gene: .
v_gene: TRBV6-1
CDR3aa: CASSQGRGYTF
CDR3nt: TGTGCCAGCAGCCAGGGGCGCGGCTACACCTTC

j_gene: TRBJ2-1
abundance: .
d_gene: TRBD2
v_gene: TRBV6-1
CDR3aa: CASRTSPTRNEQFF
CDR3nt: TGTGCCAGCCGGACTAGTCCGACCCGGAATGAGCAGTTCTTC